This T cell receptor beta chain was captured by sequencing in a study of T cell repertoires in ileal Crohn's disease. On the study more broadly: At postoperative colonoscopy, neoterminal ileum biopsies were taken as M6.

Time point in this sample: neoterminal ileum biopsy at postoperative endoscopy, about 6 months after surgery. Sequencing used immunoSEQ multiplex PCR; TCRdb keeps in-frame clones, though not all of them. Of about 5,300 clones detected, about four fifths appear once; the ten largest clones hold approximately 35%. A word on this clone: Its antigen remains unidentified.

Findings and limits, study-wide: All patients with clonality above 26.8% had endoscopic recurrence.

This CDR3 spans 15 amino acids. Between the trimmed V and J ends, which lost 2 bases and 5 bases, there was a span of 15 bases. The germline CDR1 and CDR2 sequences are KGHSH and LQKENI. The source of this sequence is an adult with Crohn's disease. Material: ileal tissue. This sequence joins TRBV18 and TRBJ1-2, with D maybe TRBD1 (6 bases). The CDR3 nucleotides read TGTGCCAGCTCACCAAACCCGGGGCAGGGGTATGGCTACACCTTC. This sequence encodes CASSPNPGQGYGYTF.